The entry below describes one T cell receptor (beta chain). This clonotype turned up a few times. It lacks a known antigen. No base qualities exist here, and no much larger clone lies one base off it. The method behind the library was UMI-ligation and nested PCR. The beta constant-region primer was an equimolar mix of two oligonucleotides covering both TRBC1 and TRBC2. The ligated cDNA went through four rounds of PCR with nested alpha and beta constant-region primers together with the SP2 primer. T4 RNA ligase 1 ligated a single-stranded oligonucleotide carrying the SP2 primer and a 12-nucleotide UMI to the cDNA 3' end. Incubation of the ligation reaction lasted roughly 20-25 hours at 16 degrees C. PCR2 was usually performed as a SYBR Green qPCR and halted at a preset threshold so that over-amplification would not occur. Every purification after the first one was done using Agencourt AMPure XP magnetic beads. Library amounts were measured by Qubit and library quality was assessed on a TapeStation, where the main peak was expected at around 650 bp. Sequencing of the pooled libraries was done on an Illumina MiSeq using v2 2x251 paired-end kits, which typically yielded roughly 0.95-2.1 million reads per sample. Each sample library was pooled at approximately 3.6 nM, and roughly 4.5-7.5% PhiX was included to improve cluster recognition. The authors processed their data as follows. V and J genes were assigned to Demultiplexor-processed FASTQ reads by Decombinator through tag matching, with a single base-pair mismatch being allowed. By using UMIs, Collapsinator corrected both sequencing errors and the frequency errors caused by PCR heterogeneity. CDR3Translator translated TCRs and extracted CDR3s from the conserved cysteine to the FGXG phenylalanine, flagging non-productive sequences. Gini, Shannon entropy and inverse Simpson indices were calculated on repertoires that had been subsampled to equal numbers of UMI-defined TCRs. Within the linear range, a power law was fitted to clonotype abundance distributions using maximum likelihood. On one naive CD8 sample, the pipeline and MIGEC gave similar UMI counts, unique TCR numbers and clonal distributions. A set of roughly 7,000 CMV-associated CDR3 sequences, compiled from VDJdb and a published dataset, was used to search the repertoires. TCRdb reprocessed the public reads (quality trimming at Q25 with fastp, clone calling with MiXCR) and kept in-frame beta chains. Identical CDR3 protein sequences are pooled into one entry, listed with their most common genes and DNA. These V and J calls are TCRdb output, not the study's own analysis. In this sample the table shows some 110,000 distinct CDR3 sequences, 35% to 40% of which occur a single time. In total, the top ten clones hold around 0.92% of the sample.

This sample is part of a study of naive and memory T cell subsets (TCRdb year 2017). In terms of the full investigation: The study applied an open-source, UMI-based TCR alpha and beta sequencing pipeline to sorted naive and memory peripheral blood T cell subsets. The results of the functional CMV T cell responses matched the IgG serology results in every case. RNA was DNase-treated and reverse transcribed with TCR constant-region primers, mostly using SuperScript III.

From the second PCR step on, the TCR alpha and beta chain libraries were amplified in separate reactions. Donor CMV status was determined by IFNgamma production from CD4+ T cells after overnight stimulation of fresh PBMCs with CMV viral lysate. Using Miltenyi beads, CD4 T cells were first positively selected, and CD8 T cells were then positively selected from the CD4-negative fraction. Cells stained for CD3, CD4, CD8, CD45RA, CD27 and a live/dead dye were sorted on a BD Aria II into four subsets by CD45RA and CD27. A few healthy volunteers provided blood, and each donor's sample was split into CD4 and CD8 T cells and then further divided into four differentiation subsets. About 120 ml of peripheral blood was drawn per donor, and PBMC were isolated by Ficoll-Paque PLUS density-gradient centrifugation. After sorting, cells were lysed in RLT buffer, RNA was extracted using a Qiagen RNeasy kit, and the extracted RNA was stored at -80 degrees C.

General findings and caveats noted by the study authors: A clonotype was defined as a single alpha or beta chain sequence rather than as a paired alpha/beta receptor. Gini index rose and Shannon and inverse Simpson diversity fell from naive through CM, EM and EMRA in both CD4 and CD8 cells. RNA-based TCR counts may be affected by expression changes linked to T cell activation and differentiation. After error correction, over 95% of naive TCR sequences appeared only once, giving much steeper abundance distributions than memory subsets. No ground truth was available to validate the repertoire findings for the naive and memory subsets. A power law was followed by TCR abundance, with an exponent that differed between naive and memory subsets but was consistent across the three individuals.

Trimmed from V: 4 bases; trimmed from J: 0 bases; junction bases lacking a gene match: 1. Reading from cysteine to phenylalanine, the CDR3 counts 15 amino acids. Of all the DNA, just the CDR3 is kept, 45 bases in frame from base 1. CDR1 and CDR2 (PRHDT, FYEKMQ) derive from the germline V gene (reference sequence). The sample comprised central memory CD4+ T cells from blood. The sample's cell subset or site label, in plain terms: central memory, CD45RA- CD27+. The sequence joins TRBV13 to TRBJ2-2, and 8 junction bases match TRBD1. This clonotype originated in a human donor in good health. CDR3 reads: CASSSQGANTGELFF. The bases are TGTGCCAGCAGCTCACAGGGGGCGAACACCGGGGAGCTGTTTTTT.